This TCR beta chain was sequenced during a study of T cell responses to AZD1222 COVID-19 vaccine. Across the study: Pooling was applied to second doses at about 4 or about 12 weeks.

Concerning this clone: Antigen unknown.

CDR1 and CDR2 (germline): GTSNPN, SVGIG (reference sequence). The ends were cut back, 4 bases at V and 8 bases at J, with 11 bases in the middle. This CDR3 has 11 amino acids. Broader study findings: Spike-specific TCR breadth and depth rose after two AZD1222 doses. Repertoire samples came only from after the peak T cell response.

TCRdb's table, derived via immunoSEQ multiplex PCR, lists solely in-frame clones and lacks some. The data contain some 150,000 clones, 80% to 95% of them singletons. The sample in question was peripheral blood, obtained on day 0 of AZD1222 vaccination. The chain carries TRBV30 and TRBJ1-1, with D possibly being TRBD1 (6 bases). This clonotype originated in an adult in good health. CDR3 in DNA: TGTGCCTGGAAGGCGGGGGGCGAAGCTTTCTTT. Its protein product is CAWKAGGEAFF.